This T cell receptor beta chain was recorded in a study of T-cell memory formation after mild COVID-19. CDR3 length: 14 amino acids. V trimming: 4 bases; J trimming: 8 bases; junction bases outside the gene matches: 10. Germline V gives CDR1 LGHDT, CDR2 YNNKEL (reference sequence). TCRdb called the 5' RACE reads again in MiXCR, with one record for every CDR3 protein. The table shows about 340,000 distinct CDR3 sequences, with 13% occurring only once. Findings of the study overall: CD8+ contracting clones occupied EMRA, while CD4+ ones occupied mainly CM and EM.

Comments on this clonotype: The antigen remains undetermined.

This clonotype originated in a man younger than 35 who had mild COVID-19 (a few samples of this study predate the infection). Cell type and time point are not known. What was sequenced was PBMCs or a T cell subset sorted from them (not recorded which). The rearrangement uses TRBV3-1 and TRBJ1-1; 7 nucleotides agree with TRBD1. The CDR3 spells CASSPHQGVSEAFF. CDR3 bases: TGTGCCAGCAGCCCCCATCAGGGGGTTTCAGAAGCTTTCTTT.